Listed below are T cell receptor beta chains from one sample, sequenced in a study of identical twins. TCRdb itself ran the 5' RACE reads through MiXCR, one entry per CDR3 protein. The sample carries some 900,000 distinct CDR3 sequences, 12% recorded once. The same data also went into a second study, on yellow fever vaccine responses in identical twins.

Sequencing was carried out using PBMCs. The receptors stem from a woman aged 18-29 years in good health. CDR3s include the opening cysteine and the closing phenylalanine or tryptophan. The D gene is left open where the match is weak. Rows give clone size only sometimes, using once, few, many, or a class for an expanded clone.

TRBJ2-3 | many | TRBV28 | TRBD2 | CASSMTSGFTDTQYF | TGTGCCAGCAGTATGACTAGCGGCTTCACAGATACGCAGTATTTT
TRBJ1-2 | few | TRBV4-1 | . | CASSQDRNSDPPGYTF | TGCGCCAGCAGCCAAGATCGGAATAGCGACCCTCCGGGCTACACCTTC
TRBJ1-6 | few | TRBV6-5 | . | CASSYSMAGFSPLHF | TGTGCCAGCAGTTACTCGATGGCAGGGTTTTCACCCCTCCACTTT
TRBJ2-1 | few | TRBV20-1 | TRBD2 | CSARDLASGTDHEQFF | TGCAGTGCTAGAGATCTGGCTAGCGGGACCGACCATGAGCAGTTCTTC
TRBJ1-5 | . | TRBV28 | . | CASSTGPPQHF | TGTGCCAGCAGTACAGGCCCGCCCCAGCATTTT
TRBJ2-5 | few | TRBV7-6 | . | CASSFFGGPQGKETQYF | TGTGCCAGCAGCTTCTTCGGTGGGCCGCAGGGGAAAGAGACCCAGTACTTC
TRBJ2-6 | . | TRBV18 | . | CASSPGNLPGANVLTF | TGTGCCAGCTCACCAGGGAACTTGCCCGGGGCCAACGTCCTGACTTTC
TRBJ2-1 | . | TRBV5-1 | . | CASSSDSTNNEQFF | TGCGCCAGCAGCTCCGACTCTACTAACAATGAGCAGTTCTTC
TRBJ2-2 | . | TRBV19 | TRBD2 | CASSMLAGNPSTGELFF | TGTGCCAGTAGTATGCTAGCGGGGAACCCGAGCACCGGGGAGCTGTTTTTT
TRBJ2-6 | few | TRBV18 | . | CASSPAGYTGANVLTF | TGTGCCAGCTCACCGGCAGGGTACACTGGGGCCAACGTCCTGACTTTC
TRBJ2-7 | . | TRBV3-1 | TRBD2 | CASSQDFSGSRPYEQYF | TGTGCCAGCAGCCAAGATTTTAGCGGGAGTAGACCCTACGAGCAGTACTTC
TRBJ2-1 | few | TRBV12-3/TRBV12-4 | . | CASSIDSYNEQFF | TGTGCCAGCAGTATAGACTCCTACAATGAGCAGTTCTTC
TRBJ1-1 | many | TRBV12-3/TRBV12-4 | . | CASSLVGRDTEAFF | TGTGCCAGCAGTTTAGTCGGTCGGGACACTGAAGCTTTCTTT
TRBJ1-2 | few | TRBV20-1 | . | CSARETGRNYGYTF | TGCAGTGCTAGAGAGACAGGACGAAACTATGGCTACACCTTC
TRBJ2-6 | . | TRBV20-1 | TRBD1 | CSAKRPGTGGLSGANVLTF | TGCAGTGCTAAACGACCCGGGACAGGGGGCCTCTCTGGGGCCAACGTCCTGACTTTC
TRBJ2-7 | few | TRBV29-1 | TRBD2 | CSVLLGLGGRKDYEQYF | TGCAGCGTCCTCCTGGGTCTGGGCGGGAGAAAGGACTACGAGCAGTACTTC
TRBJ2-1 | few | TRBV2 | . | CASSDTPRDEQFF | TGTGCCAGCAGCGATACTCCTAGGGATGAGCAGTTCTTC
TRBJ2-2 | few | TRBV28 | . | CASSPRLVMSNTGELFF | TGTGCCAGCAGTCCCCGCCTAGTTATGTCCAACACCGGGGAGCTGTTTTTT
TRBJ2-1 | few | TRBV6-4 | TRBD1 | CASSKTQGADEQFF | TGTGCCAGCAGTAAAACACAGGGGGCGGATGAGCAGTTCTTC
TRBJ2-5 | . | TRBV20-1 | TRBD2 | CSARAAGLLGGAQYF | TGCAGTGCTAGAGCCGCCGGACTCCTGGGGGGGGCCCAGTACTTC
TRBJ2-1 | . | TRBV6-5 | TRBD2 | CASSLRSGSTHNEQFF | TGTGCCAGCAGCTTACGAAGCGGGAGCACCCACAATGAGCAGTTCTTC
TRBJ2-5 | few | TRBV7-9 | TRBD2 | CASTSSSGVGVETQYF | TGTGCCAGCACCTCATCTAGCGGGGTTGGAGTGGAGACCCAGTACTTC
TRBJ2-3 | . | TRBV29-1 | . | CSVEGRFTDTQYF | TGCAGCGTTGAGGGCAGGTTCACAGATACGCAGTATTTT
TRBJ2-7 | . | TRBV12-3/TRBV12-4 | . | CASRYSEVGYEQYF | TGTGCCAGCAGATACTCGGAGGTTGGCTACGAGCAGTACTTC
TRBJ1-3 | many | TRBV29-1 | . | CSVHGTAGTSGNTIYF | TGCAGCGTACACGGGACGGCGGGGACCTCTGGAAACACCATATATTTT
TRBJ2-7 | . | TRBV7-9 | . | CASSKGDIPYEQYF | TGTGCCAGCAGCAAAGGGGACATCCCCTACGAGCAGTACTTC
TRBJ2-1 | many | TRBV5-6 | . | CASSSLANNEQFF | TGTGCCAGCAGCTCACTGGCCAACAATGAGCAGTTCTTC
TRBJ1-5 | few | TRBV9 | . | CASSVGQGFSQPQHF | TGTGCCAGCAGCGTAGGGCAGGGGTTTAGTCAGCCCCAGCATTTT
TRBJ1-4 | few | TRBV10-3 | . | CAIRPDGATNEKLFF | TGTGCCATCAGACCGGACGGTGCAACTAATGAAAAACTGTTTTTT
TRBJ2-1 | . | TRBV14 | TRBD2 | CASSHLLAENEQFF | TGTGCCAGCAGCCATCTGCTAGCGGAGAATGAGCAGTTCTTC
TRBJ1-2 | few | TRBV12-3/TRBV12-4 | . | CASSLGWQENF | TGTGCCAGCAGTTTAGGCTGGCAAGAAAACTTC
TRBJ2-7 | few | TRBV5-1 | . | CASSLHKDAYEQYF | TGCGCCAGCAGCTTACATAAGGACGCCTACGAGCAGTACTTC
TRBJ2-1 | . | TRBV3-1 | TRBD2 | CASSQDLASGSWGNEQFF | TGTGCCAGCAGCCAAGATTTGGCTAGCGGGAGTTGGGGCAATGAGCAGTTCTTC
TRBJ2-2 | many | TRBV12-3/TRBV12-4 | TRBD1 | CASSDRTGHTGELFF | TGTGCCAGCAGCGATCGGACAGGGCACACCGGGGAGCTGTTTTTT
TRBJ2-2 | . | TRBV7-3 | . | CASSLSSPGELFF | TGTGCCAGCAGCTTATCCTCCCCCGGGGAGCTGTTTTTT
TRBJ2-5 | few | TRBV6-1 | TRBD1 | CASSQGDGETQYF | TGTGCCAGCAGTCAGGGGGACGGGGAGACCCAGTACTTC
TRBJ2-1 | few | TRBV10-3 | . | CAISEYESEQFF | TGTGCCATCAGTGAGTATGAAAGTGAGCAGTTCTTC
TRBJ2-1 | . | TRBV14 | . | CASSPWGANNEQFF | TGTGCCAGCAGCCCCTGGGGCGCCAACAATGAGCAGTTCTTC
TRBJ2-2 | few | TRBV7-2 | TRBD2 | CASSPSGGVSAGELFF | TGTGCCAGCAGCCCCAGCGGGGGGGTATCCGCCGGGGAGCTGTTTTTT
TRBJ1-1 | . | TRBV12-3/TRBV12-4 | TRBD1 | CASSFGTEMAFF | TGTGCCAGCAGTTTCGGGACAGAAATGGCTTTCTTT